This TCR beta chain appears in the sequencing data of a study of T cell responses to AZD1222 COVID-19 vaccine. Turning to this clone: Its antigen is undetermined.

Whole-study findings and limits: Spike was spanned by vaccine-associated CD4 TCRs, with dominance at 160-218 and 743-854.

This CDR3 is 16 amino acids long. Trimming stripped 3 bases from V and 1 base from J, with 15 bases between. CDR1 and CDR2 from the germline V gene are MNHEY and SVGEGT. Sequenced by immunoSEQ multiplex PCR; TCRdb stores in-frame clones only, minus some. Among roughly 200,000 clones listed, about nine tenths were seen once. The TCR originated in an adult who received the AZD1222 COVID-19 vaccine. The specimen was peripheral blood, collected 28 days after the second AZD1222 dose. The chain recombines TRBV6-2 or TRBV6-3 with TRBJ1-1; possibly TRBD1 for D (5 bases). The CDR3 here is CASSYSPRGPNTEAFF. CDR3 sequence (DNA): TGTGCCAGCAGTTATAGTCCCCGGGGCCCGAACACTGAAGCTTTCTTT.